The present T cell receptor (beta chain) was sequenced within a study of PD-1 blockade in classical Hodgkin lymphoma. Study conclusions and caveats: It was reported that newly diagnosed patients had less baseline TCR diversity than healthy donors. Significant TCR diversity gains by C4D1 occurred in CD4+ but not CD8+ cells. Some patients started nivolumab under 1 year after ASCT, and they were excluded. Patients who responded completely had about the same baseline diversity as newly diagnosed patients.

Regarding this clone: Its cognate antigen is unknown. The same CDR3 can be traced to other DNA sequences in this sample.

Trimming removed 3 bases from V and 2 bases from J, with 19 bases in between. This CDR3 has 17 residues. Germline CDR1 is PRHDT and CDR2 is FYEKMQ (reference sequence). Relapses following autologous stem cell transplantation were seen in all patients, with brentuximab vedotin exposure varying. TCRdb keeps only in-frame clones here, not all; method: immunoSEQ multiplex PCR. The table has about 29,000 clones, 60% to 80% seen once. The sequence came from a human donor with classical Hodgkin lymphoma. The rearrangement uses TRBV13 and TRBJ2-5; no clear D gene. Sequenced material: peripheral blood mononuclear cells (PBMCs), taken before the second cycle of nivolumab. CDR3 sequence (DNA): TGTGCCAGCAGCTTTTCAGGTTCACTCAATCAACAAGAGACCCAGTACTTC. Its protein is CASSFSGSLNQQETQYF.